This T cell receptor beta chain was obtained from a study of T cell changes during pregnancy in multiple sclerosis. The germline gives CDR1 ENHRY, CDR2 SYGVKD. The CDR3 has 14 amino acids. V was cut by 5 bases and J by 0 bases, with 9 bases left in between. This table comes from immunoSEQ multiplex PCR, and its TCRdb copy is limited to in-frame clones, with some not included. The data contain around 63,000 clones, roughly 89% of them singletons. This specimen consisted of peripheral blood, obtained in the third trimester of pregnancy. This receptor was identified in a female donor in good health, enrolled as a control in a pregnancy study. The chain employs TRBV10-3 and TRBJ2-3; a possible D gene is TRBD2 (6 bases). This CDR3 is CAISLAESTDTQYF. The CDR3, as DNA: TGTGCCATCAGTTTAGCGGAAAGCACAGATACGCAGTATTTT.